The 21 T cell receptor beta chains below all came from one sample that was sequenced in a study of T cell clonotyping in hematopoietic cell transplantation. Libraries were prepared by immunoSEQ multiplex PCR; TCRdb keeps only in-frame clonotypes and omits some of them. The sample carries some 5,600 clones, around 90% recorded once. This specimen was peripheral blood mononuclear cells, taken 100 days after allogeneic stem cell transplant. Receptors originate from a male patient aged 40-50 years who had an allogeneic stem cell transplant from an unrelated donor, so the T cells may come from the graft donor. Some clones in this sample may be carry-over from other donors' samples.

This chain links TRBV7-8 with TRBJ2-7; D is possibly TRBD1 or TRBD2 (5 bases each). The CDR3 consists of 15 residues. CDR1 and CDR2 (germline): SGHVS, FQNEAQ. The V end lost 2 bases, the J end lost 3 bases, and 14 bases lay between the germline ends. CDR3 DNA: TGTGCCAGCAGCTTACTAGGGACGGAGGACTACGAGCAGTACTTC. Amino acid sequence: CASSLLGTEDYEQYF.

The chain couples TRBV5-1 to TRBJ2-3; a weak D match, TRBD1 (5 bases). The CDR3 covers 16 residues. Germline CDR1 SGHRS, CDR2 YFSETQ. V shed 0 bases and J shed 6 bases, with 17 bases lying between them. The CDR3 sequence is CASSLDGSKGRDTQYF. CDR3 sequence (DNA): TGCGCCAGCAGCTTGGATGGATCGAAGGGGCGGGATACGCAGTATTTT.

The rearrangement uses TRBV28 and TRBJ1-1; 8 positions agree with TRBD1. The CDR3 is 14 amino acids. V trimming: 4 bases; J trimming: 5 bases; junction bases outside the gene matches: 6. CDR1 and CDR2 (germline): MDHEN, SYDVKM. The CDR3 reads CASSSTGGRTEAFF. CDR3 in DNA: TGTGCCAGCAGTTCCACAGGGGGAAGAACTGAAGCTTTCTTT.

In this sample, this clone turned up once. CDR3 region: CASSSQGGAFF. CDR3 sequence (DNA): TGTGCCAGCAGCTCTCAGGGAGGAGCTTTCTTT. The chain is built from TRBV28 and TRBJ1-1, with TRBD1 as a possible D gene (5 bases). In germline, CDR1 is MDHEN, CDR2 SYDVKM. Trimming removed 6 bases at V and 10 bases at J, with 12 bases between. The CDR3 sequence is 11 residues long.

V usage is TRBV9 and J usage is TRBJ1-3, with a possible D match to TRBD1 (5 bases). Per the germline V gene, CDR1 is SGDLS and CDR2 is YYNGEE. The CDR3 spans 14 residues. The V end lost 2 bases, the J end lost 6 bases, and 12 bases lay between the germline ends. CDR3 sequence: CASSVTGPPNTIYF. CDR3 sequence (DNA): TGTGCCAGCAGCGTGACGGGGCCACCAAACACCATATATTTT.

This sequence joins TRBV29-1 and TRBJ2-7; D may match TRBD1 or TRBD2 (5 bases each). V was clipped by 0 bases and J by 4 bases, with 10 bases between them. Germline V lookup: CDR1 SQVTM, CDR2 ANQGSEA. This CDR3 has 13 residues. The CDR3 loop reads CSVEDRDGYEQYF. Written as DNA, the CDR3 is TGCAGCGTTGAAGACCGGGACGGGTACGAGCAGTACTTC.

This chain's CDR3 is CASRPPLVNTEAFF. CDR3 DNA: TGTGCCAGCAGACCCCCTCTAGTCAACACTGAAGCTTTCTTT. V is TRBV6-6 and J is TRBJ1-1; D gene uncertain. The germline V gene encodes CDR1 MNHNY and CDR2 SVGAGI (reference sequence). The CDR3 is 14 residues long. Trimming shortened V by 6 bases and J by 2 bases, and 13 bases separated the two germline ends.

The V call is TRBV6-5, the J call TRBJ1-4, with D possibly TRBD1 on 6 matching bases. CDR1 and CDR2 (germline): MNHEY, SVGAGI. The CDR3 loop spans 15 amino acids. Trimming removed 2 bases from V and 6 bases from J, with 13 bases in between. The CDR3 nucleotides read TGTGCCAGCAGTTACAGCTGGGGGCAGGATGAAAAACTGTTTTTT. Translated: CASSYSWGQDEKLFF.

The V and J genes are TRBV2 and TRBJ1-2, with D perhaps matching TRBD1 (5 bases). This CDR3 region has 14 residues. The V gene lost 4 bases and the J gene lost 2 bases, with 11 bases spanning the gap. Germline lookup yields CDR1 SNHLY and CDR2 FYNNEI. The CDR3 region is CASSGTGPNYGYTF. The DNA of the CDR3 is TGTGCCAGCAGTGGAACGGGGCCCAACTATGGCTACACCTTC.

The gene calls are TRBV11-3 and TRBJ2-7, with D possibly being TRBD1 or TRBD2 (5 bases each). Germline V gene data show CDR1 as SGHNT and CDR2 as YENEEA. With 1 base removed from V and 3 bases from J, the gap between germline ends came to 16 bases. This CDR3 region has 16 residues. In DNA, the CDR3 is TGTGCCAGCAGCTTAGCCGGGGCAGAGTTGGTCTACGAGCAGTACTTC. Its protein product is CASSLAGAELVYEQYF. The whole variable domain, remainder taken from reference TRBV11-3 and TRBJ2-7, is EAGVVQSPRYKIIEKKQPVAFWCNPISGHNTLYWYLQNLGQGPELLIRYENEEAVDDSQLPKDRFSAERLKGVDSTLKIQPAELGDSAVYLCASSLAGAELVYEQYFGPGTRLTVT.

CDR3 loop: CASTGLSSYEQYF. The CDR3 nucleotides read TGTGCCAGCACAGGACTGAGCTCCTACGAGCAGTACTTC. The chain couples TRBV2 to TRBJ2-7; maybe TRBD2 (5 bases). The germline V gene encodes CDR1 SNHLY and CDR2 FYNNEI. V was clipped by 7 bases and J by 0 bases, with 10 bases between them. The CDR3 covers 13 residues.

V is TRBV29-1 and J is TRBJ1-2; D possibly corresponds to TRBD1 (5 bases). Trimming took 2 bases from V and 4 from J, leaving 14 bases between them. Germline CDR1 and CDR2: SQVTM and ANQGSEA. The CDR3 spans 14 residues. CDR3 bases: TGCAGCGTTGAAAAGGAGGGGTTTGGCTATGGCTACACCTTC. Its translation: CSVEKEGFGYGYTF.

The chain uses TRBV25-1 and TRBJ2-1, with D possibly matching TRBD2 (5 bases). V shed 3 bases and J shed 15 bases, with 15 bases lying between them. The CDR3 extends over 12 amino acids. The germline V gene has CDR1 MGHDK and CDR2 SYGVNS. The CDR3 protein is CASSEMSPGLFF. CDR3 nucleotides: TGTGCCAGCAGTGAGATGTCCCCGGGGTTGTTCTTC. The full variable domain, with the rest looked up from reference TRBV25-1 and TRBJ2-1, is EADIYQTPRYLVIGTGKKITLECSQTMGHDKMYWYQQDPGMELHLIHYSYGVNSTEKGDLSSESTVSRIRTEHFPLTLESARPSHTSQYLCASSEMSPGLFFGPGTRLTVL.

This rearrangement joins TRBV7-2 to TRBJ2-2, with TRBD2 matching over 11 bases. CDR3 length: 16 residues. CDR1 is SGHTA and CDR2 is FQGNSA in the germline V gene. The ends lost 3 bases at V and 7 bases at J; junction bases unmatched: 7. The CDR3, as DNA: TGTGCCAGCAGCTTCATACTAGCGGGAGAAGGCGGGGAGCTGTTTTTT. This gives the protein CASSFILAGEGGELFF.

The rearrangement links TRBV28 to TRBJ2-3, with a weak D call TRBD2 (6 bases). Germline V gives CDR1 MDHEN, CDR2 SYDVKM. Between the trimmed V and J ends, which lost 1 base and 4 bases, there was a span of 21 bases. The CDR3 is 18 residues long. CDR3 region: CASSLSPRLDLRADTQYF. The CDR3 DNA follows: TGTGCCAGCAGTTTATCGCCGAGACTAGATTTACGCGCAGATACGCAGTATTTT.

This chain joins TRBV7-2 and TRBJ1-1; TRBD1 matches 7 bases. The V gene's germline CDR1 is SGHTA and CDR2 FQGNSA. With V trimmed by 8 bases and J by 7 bases, 7 bases remained unmatched. The CDR3 totals 12 residues. The CDR3 loop reads CASLQGTDEAFF. In DNA form, the CDR3 reads TGTGCCAGCTTACAGGGGACAGATGAAGCTTTCTTT.

The rearrangement links TRBV29-1 to TRBJ1-5; the D gene is possibly TRBD1 (6 bases). V was trimmed by 5 bases and J by 2 bases, leaving 7 bases between them. CDR1 and CDR2 (germline): SQVTM, ANQGSEA. This CDR3 has 12 residues. Written as DNA, the CDR3 is TGCAGCGTTAGACAGGGCAATCAGCCCCAGCATTTT. Its translation: CSVRQGNQPQHF. Looking up the rest from reference TRBV29-1 and TRBJ1-5 gives the full variable domain: SAVISQKPSRDICQRGTSLTIQCQVDSQVTMMFWYRQQPGQSLTLIATANQGSEATYESGFVIDKFPISRPNLTFSTLTVSNMSPEDSSIYLCSVRQGNQPQHFGDGTRLSIL.

V and J are TRBV6-4 and TRBJ1-6; no clear D. V shed 8 bases and J shed 7 bases, with 18 bases lying between them. This CDR3 is 15 amino acids long. Germline V gene lookup returns CDR1 MRHNA and CDR2 SNTAGT. The CDR3 coding sequence is TGTGCCAGCCGTCCCGACAAAAGAGGGAATTCACCCCTCCACTTT. Protein: CASRPDKRGNSPLHF.

The chain combines TRBV28 with TRBJ2-1; possibly TRBD2 for D (7 bases). Germline loops: CDR1 MDHEN, CDR2 SYDVKM. Trimming stripped 2 bases from V and 4 bases from J, with 12 bases between. This CDR3 has 15 amino acids. CDR3 residues: CASSLRGAGYNEQFF. CDR3 bases: TGTGCCAGCAGTTTACGGGGGGCTGGGTACAATGAGCAGTTCTTC.

This clone appeared a few times. The V and J genes are TRBV5-4 and TRBJ1-2; D call uncertain. The CDR3 extends over 13 amino acids. Germline loops: CDR1 SGHNT, CDR2 YYREEE (reference sequence). Trimming removed 0 bases at V and 8 bases at J, with 11 bases between. In DNA, the CDR3 is TGTGCCAGCAGCTTGGCAGGCATCGAGGGCTACACCTTC. This translates into CASSLAGIEGYTF.

This clone was observed a few times. V gene TRBV30 combines with J gene TRBJ2-1, with 8 bases matching TRBD1. J gave up 0 bases and V 1 base, and 2 bases lay outside the gene matches. The CDR3 length is 15 residues. CDR1 GTSNPN and CDR2 SVGIG come from the germline V gene (reference sequence). For the CDR3, the DNA is TGTGCCTGGAGTGGGACAGGGAGCTCCTACAATGAGCAGTTCTTC. Its translation is CAWSGTGSSYNEQFF.